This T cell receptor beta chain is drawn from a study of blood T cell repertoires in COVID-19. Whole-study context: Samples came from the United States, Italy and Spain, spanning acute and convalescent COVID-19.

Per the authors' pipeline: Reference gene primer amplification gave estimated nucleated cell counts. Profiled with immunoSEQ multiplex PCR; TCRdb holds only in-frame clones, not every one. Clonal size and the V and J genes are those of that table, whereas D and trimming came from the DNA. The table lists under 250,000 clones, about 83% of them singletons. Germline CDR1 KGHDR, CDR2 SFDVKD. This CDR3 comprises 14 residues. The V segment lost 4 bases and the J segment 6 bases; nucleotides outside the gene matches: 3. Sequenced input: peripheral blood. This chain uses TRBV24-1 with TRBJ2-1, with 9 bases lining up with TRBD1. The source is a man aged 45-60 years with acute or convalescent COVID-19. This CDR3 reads CATSDQTGGNEQFF. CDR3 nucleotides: TGTGCCACCAGTGACCAGACAGGGGGCAATGAGCAGTTCTTC.